This TCR beta chain was captured by sequencing in a study of response to subunit inactivated influenza vaccine. On this clonotype: Its cognate antigen is unknown.

TCRdb fed the RT-PCR reads into MiXCR, producing one record per CDR3 protein. Counted here are roughly 710,000 distinct CDR3 sequences, 12% to 15% occurring once; the ten biggest clones make up approximately 7.6%. Findings and limits, study-wide: Authors suggested each seasonal flu vaccination may recruit only limited numbers of new T cells.

The source is a man aged 50 or older who received an inactivated influenza vaccine. Here the sequenced sample was PBMCs from blood, taken 14 days before vaccination.

In DNA, the CDR3 is TGCGCCAGCCGTCTACAGAGCCACACCGGGGAGCTGTTTTTT. Residues: CASRLQSHTGELFF. V usage is TRBV5-1 and J usage is TRBJ2-2; D unclear. The CDR3 sequence is 14 residues long. The V end was cut by 7 bases, the J end by 3 bases, with 13 bases between. Germline lookup yields CDR1 SGHRS and CDR2 YFSETQ. Complete variable domain (other parts from reference TRBV5-1 and TRBJ2-2): KAGVTQTPRYLIKTRGQQVTLSCSPISGHRSVSWYQQTPGQGLQFLFEYFSETQRNKGNFPGRFSGRQFSNSRSEMNVSTLELGDSALYLCASRLQSHTGELFFGEGSRLTVL.